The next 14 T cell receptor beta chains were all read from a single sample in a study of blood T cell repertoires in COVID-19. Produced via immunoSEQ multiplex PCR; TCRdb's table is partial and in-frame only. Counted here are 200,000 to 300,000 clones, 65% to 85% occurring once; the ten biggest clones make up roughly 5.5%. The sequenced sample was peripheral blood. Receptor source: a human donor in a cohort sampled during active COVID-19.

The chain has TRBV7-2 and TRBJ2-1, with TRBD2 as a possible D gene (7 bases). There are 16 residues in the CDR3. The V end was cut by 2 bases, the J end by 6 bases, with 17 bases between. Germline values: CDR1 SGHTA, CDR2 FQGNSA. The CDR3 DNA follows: TGTGCCAGCAGCTTACAGTCCGGGGGGCTACTCAATGAGCAGTTCTTC. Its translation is CASSLQSGGLLNEQFF.

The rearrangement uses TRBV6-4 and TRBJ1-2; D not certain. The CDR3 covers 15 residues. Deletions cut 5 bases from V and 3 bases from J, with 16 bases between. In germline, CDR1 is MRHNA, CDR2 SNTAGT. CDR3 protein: CASSREGSPDYGYTF. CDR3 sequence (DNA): TGTGCCAGCAGTAGAGAGGGCAGCCCAGACTATGGCTACACCTTC.

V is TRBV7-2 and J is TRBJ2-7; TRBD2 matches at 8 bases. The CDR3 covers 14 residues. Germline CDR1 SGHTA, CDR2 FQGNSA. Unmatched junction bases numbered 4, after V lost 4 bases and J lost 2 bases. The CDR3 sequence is CASSSPGRAYEQYF. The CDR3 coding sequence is TGTGCCAGCAGCTCCCCCGGGAGGGCCTACGAGCAGTACTTC.

This CDR3 reads CASSQGLQPQHF. Written as DNA, the CDR3 is TGTGCCAGCAGCCAAGGACTCCAGCCCCAGCATTTT. V is TRBV3-1 (or the pseudogene TRBV3-2) and J is TRBJ1-5; no clear D gene. The CDR3 has 12 residues. The ends were cut back, 1 base at V and 7 bases at J, with 5 bases in the middle. Germline loops: CDR1 LGHDT, CDR2 YNNKEL (reference sequence).

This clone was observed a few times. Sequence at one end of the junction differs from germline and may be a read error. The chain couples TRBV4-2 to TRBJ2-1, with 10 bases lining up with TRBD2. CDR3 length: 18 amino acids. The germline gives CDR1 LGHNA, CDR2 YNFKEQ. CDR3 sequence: CASTQDLAGVKSYNEQFF. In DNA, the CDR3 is TGTGCCAGCACCCAAGACCTAGCGGGAGTTAAATCCTACAATGAGCAGTTCTTC.

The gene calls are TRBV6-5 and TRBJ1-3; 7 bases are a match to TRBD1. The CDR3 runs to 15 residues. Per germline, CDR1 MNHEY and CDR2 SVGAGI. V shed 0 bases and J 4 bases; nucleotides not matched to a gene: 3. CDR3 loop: CASSYSDRPGNTIYF. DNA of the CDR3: TGTGCCAGCAGTTACTCGGACAGGCCGGGAAACACCATATATTTT.

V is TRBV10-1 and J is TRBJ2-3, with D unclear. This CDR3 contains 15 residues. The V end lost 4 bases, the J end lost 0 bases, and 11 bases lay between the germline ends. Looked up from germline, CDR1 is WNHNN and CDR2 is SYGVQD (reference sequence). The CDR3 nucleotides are TGCGCCAGCAGTGCTGGCCTCCTTAGCACAGATACGCAGTATTTT. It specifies CASSAGLLSTDTQYF.

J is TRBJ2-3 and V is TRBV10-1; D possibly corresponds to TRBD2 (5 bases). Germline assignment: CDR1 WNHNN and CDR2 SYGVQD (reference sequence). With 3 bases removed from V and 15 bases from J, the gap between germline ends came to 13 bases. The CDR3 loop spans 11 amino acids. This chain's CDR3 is CASSDLAGIYF. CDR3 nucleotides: TGCGCCAGCAGTGACCTTGCGGGTATTTATTTT.

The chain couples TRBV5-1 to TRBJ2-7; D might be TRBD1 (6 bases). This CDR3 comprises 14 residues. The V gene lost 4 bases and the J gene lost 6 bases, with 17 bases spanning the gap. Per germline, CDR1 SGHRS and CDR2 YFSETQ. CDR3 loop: CASSKRQELGEQYF. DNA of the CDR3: TGCGCCAGCAGCAAACGACAGGAACTAGGCGAGCAGTACTTC.

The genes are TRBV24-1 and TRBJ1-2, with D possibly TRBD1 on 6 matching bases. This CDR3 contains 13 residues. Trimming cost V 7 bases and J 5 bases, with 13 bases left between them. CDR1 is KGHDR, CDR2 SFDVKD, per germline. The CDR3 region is CATSRGQLYGYTF. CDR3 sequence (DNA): TGTGCCACCAGCAGGGGCCAACTTTATGGCTACACCTTC.

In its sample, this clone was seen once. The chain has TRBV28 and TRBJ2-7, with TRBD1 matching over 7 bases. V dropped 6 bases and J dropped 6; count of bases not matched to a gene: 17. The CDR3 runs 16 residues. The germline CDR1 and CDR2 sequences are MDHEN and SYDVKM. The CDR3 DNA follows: TGTGCCAGCAGGCCCTCGAGGACAGGCCCAAGGCTCGAGCAGTACTTC. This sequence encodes CASRPSRTGPRLEQYF.

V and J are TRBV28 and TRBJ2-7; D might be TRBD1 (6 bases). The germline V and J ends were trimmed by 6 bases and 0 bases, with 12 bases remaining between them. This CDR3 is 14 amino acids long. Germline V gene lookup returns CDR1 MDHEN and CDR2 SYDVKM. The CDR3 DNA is TGTGCCAGCAGCGATCAGGGGATCTCCTACGAGCAGTACTTC. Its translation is CASSDQGISYEQYF.

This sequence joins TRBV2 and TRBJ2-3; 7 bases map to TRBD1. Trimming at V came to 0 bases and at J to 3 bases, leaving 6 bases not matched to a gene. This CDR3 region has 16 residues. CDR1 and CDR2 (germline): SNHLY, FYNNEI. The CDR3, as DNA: TGTGCCAGCAGTGAAGCGAGACAGGGTGGGACAGATACGCAGTATTTT. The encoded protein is CASSEARQGGTDTQYF.

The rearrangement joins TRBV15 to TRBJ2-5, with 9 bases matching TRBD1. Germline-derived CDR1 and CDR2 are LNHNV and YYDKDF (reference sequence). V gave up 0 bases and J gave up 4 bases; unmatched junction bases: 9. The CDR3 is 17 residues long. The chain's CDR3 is CATSRDARRTGVETQYF. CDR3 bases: TGTGCCACCAGCAGAGATGCCCGACGGACAGGGGTAGAGACCCAGTACTTC.